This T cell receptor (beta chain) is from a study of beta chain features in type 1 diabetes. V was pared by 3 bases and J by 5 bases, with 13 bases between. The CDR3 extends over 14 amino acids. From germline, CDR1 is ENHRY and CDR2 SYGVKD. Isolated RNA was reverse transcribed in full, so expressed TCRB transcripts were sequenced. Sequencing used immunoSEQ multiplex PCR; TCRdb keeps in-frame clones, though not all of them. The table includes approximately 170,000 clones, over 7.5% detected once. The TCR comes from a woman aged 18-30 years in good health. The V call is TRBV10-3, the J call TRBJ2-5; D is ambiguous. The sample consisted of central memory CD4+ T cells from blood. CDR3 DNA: TGTGCCATCAGTGACCTAAAACCCCGGGAGACCCAGTACTTC. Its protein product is CAISDLKPRETQYF.